The 21 T cell receptor beta chains reported below all come from one sample, sequenced in a study of CD8 T cells in Susac syndrome. Reverse transcription of roughly 0.5 to 1 ug RNA used random hexamers. TCRdb passed the immunoSEQ multiplex PCR reads through MiXCR, listing each CDR3 protein once. The table includes around 130,000 distinct CDR3 sequences, around 94% detected once. Material: CD4+ T cells from PBMCs. The receptors shown here come from a human donor with multiple sclerosis.

The chain links TRBV25-1 to TRBJ2-7; 8 bases line up with TRBD1. This CDR3 region has 13 residues. In germline, CDR1 is MGHDK, CDR2 SYGVNS. V lost 8 bases and J lost 3; bases outside the gene matches: 6. The CDR3 is CASSRTGHYEQYF. For the CDR3, the DNA is TGTGCCAGCTCACGGACAGGGCACTACGAGCAGTACTTC.

V usage is TRBV6-5 and J usage is TRBJ2-3; TRBD1 agrees at 8 bases. This CDR3 spans 13 amino acids. Germline V gene lookup returns CDR1 MNHEY and CDR2 SVGAGI. Losses at the gene ends were 6 bases for V and 8 bases for J; bases not matched to a gene: 7. The chain's CDR3 is CASRLSTGATQYF. Here the CDR3 DNA reads TGTGCCAGCAGACTCTCGACAGGGGCTACGCAGTATTTT.

V and J are TRBV7-8 and TRBJ1-2, with 10 nucleotides matching TRBD1. The CDR3 sequence is 15 residues long. Germline values: CDR1 SGHVS, CDR2 FQNEAQ. V shed 4 bases, J shed 8 bases, and the junction held 10 bases outside the gene matches. Here the CDR3 reads CASSSADRGGYGYTF. DNA for the CDR3: TGTGCCAGCAGCTCGGCGGACAGGGGGGGTTACGGCTACACCTTC.

This clonotype was seen a single time. This chain links TRBV5-1 with TRBJ2-3, with D hard to call. This CDR3 spans 15 amino acids. Germline lookup yields CDR1 SGHRS and CDR2 YFSETQ. Trimming shortened V by 1 base and J by 0 bases, and 9 bases separated the two germline ends. The DNA of the CDR3 is TGCGCCAGCAGCTTGACTGTAACTAGCACAGATACGCAGTATTTT. Encoded protein: CASSLTVTSTDTQYF.

V usage is TRBV7-2 and J usage is TRBJ2-3; the match to TRBD2 covers 8 bases. V shed 4 bases and J 3 bases; nucleotides not matched to a gene: 6. The V gene's germline CDR1 is SGHTA and CDR2 FQGNSA. The CDR3 consists of 15 residues. DNA of the CDR3: TGTGCCAGCAGCTCCGGGGGGGCCAGGACAGATACGCAGTATTTT. Encoded protein: CASSSGGARTDTQYF.

V usage is TRBV6-4 and J usage is TRBJ1-5; D is undetermined. The CDR3 loop spans 13 amino acids. The germline gives CDR1 MRHNA, CDR2 SNTAGT. Trimming removed 3 bases from V and 6 bases from J, with 9 bases in between. The CDR3 nucleotides read TGTGCCAGCAGTGAATGGCCGGGTCAGCCCCAGCATTTT. Translating gives CASSEWPGQPQHF.

The V gene is TRBV30, the J gene TRBJ2-5; 7 bases are a match to TRBD1. V was clipped by 1 base and J by 4 bases; unmatched bases: 3. Germline-derived CDR1 and CDR2 are GTSNPN and SVGIG (reference sequence). This CDR3 is built from 13 residues. The CDR3 loop reads CAWSASGGETQYF. Here the CDR3 DNA reads TGTGCCTGGAGTGCTTCAGGGGGAGAGACCCAGTACTTC.

The gene calls are TRBV30 and TRBJ1-1; no clear D. Trimming took 1 base from V and 8 from J, leaving 8 bases between them. CDR1 GTSNPN and CDR2 SVGIG come from the germline V gene (reference sequence). The CDR3 totals 11 residues. The CDR3 bases are TGTGCCTGGAGTGCGTACGGAGAAGCTTTCTTT. Protein sequence: CAWSAYGEAFF.

This chain joins TRBV29-1 and TRBJ1-2; 8 bases match TRBD1. This CDR3 region has 19 residues. Germline CDR1 and CDR2: SQVTM and ANQGSEA. Trimming took 3 bases from V and 0 from J; bases not matched to a gene: 18. The CDR3, as DNA: TGCAGCGTTGATTTGGTCTCAGGGGGCGGGGACCATTCTAACTATGGCTACACCTTC. Translating gives CSVDLVSGGGDHSNYGYTF.

With respect to this clonotype: Germline and junction disagree at one end, which may indicate a read error. The rearrangement uses TRBV20-1 and TRBJ2-3, with D maybe TRBD2 (5 bases). Germline CDR1 DFQATT, CDR2 SNEGSKA (reference sequence). The CDR3 has 14 residues. The chain's CDR3 is CSARGPGSTDTQYF. In nucleotides, the CDR3 is TGCAGTGCGAGAGGTCCGGGGAGCACAGATACGCAGTATTTT.

The V and J genes are TRBV30 and TRBJ2-2, with 8 bases lining up with TRBD1. The length of the CDR3 is 15 residues. The germline V gene has CDR1 GTSNPN and CDR2 SVGIG (reference sequence). J lost 6 bases, V lost 0 bases, and 6 bases had no gene match. DNA for the CDR3: TGTGCCTGGAGTGTACCGACAGGGGCCGCCGGGGAGCTGTTTTTT. This encodes CAWSVPTGAAGELFF.

The DNA for the CDR3 is TGTGCCAGCAGCAGGGACAGCGGGAACACAGATACGCAGTATTTT. It specifies CASSRDSGNTDTQYF. The V and J genes are TRBV5-6 and TRBJ2-3; D possibly matches TRBD1 or TRBD2 (7 bases each). Germline V CDR1 and CDR2: SGHDT, YYEEEE. The CDR3 covers 15 residues. Trimming stripped 4 bases from V and 2 bases from J, with 14 bases between.

The chain joins TRBV4-1 to TRBJ1-3; possible D gene TRBD1, 5 bases. In germline, CDR1 is MGHRA, CDR2 YSYEKL. V was trimmed by 3 bases and J by 1 base, leaving 7 bases between them. The CDR3 runs 14 residues. The CDR3 sequence is CASSQQGSGNTIYF. CDR3 bases: TGCGCCAGCAGCCAGCAGGGTTCTGGAAACACCATATATTTT.

V and J are TRBV3-1 and TRBJ1-4; maybe TRBD1 (5 bases). The CDR3 loop spans 14 amino acids. Germline CDR1 is LGHDT and CDR2 is YNNKEL (reference sequence). Trimming removed 1 base at V and 5 bases at J, with 8 bases between. DNA of the CDR3: TGTGCCAGCAGCCAAGTGACAGACAATGAAAAACTGTTTTTT. Protein sequence: CASSQVTDNEKLFF.

This clonotype was detected only once. The V gene is TRBV7-3, the J gene TRBJ1-6, with no clear D. Germline CDR1 SGHTA, CDR2 FQGTGA. V gave up 1 base and J gave up 10 bases, with 11 bases separating them. The CDR3 sequence is 14 residues long. The CDR3 loop is CASSLSPNGSPLHF. The CDR3 DNA reads as TGTGCCAGCAGCTTAAGCCCAAATGGCTCACCCCTCCACTTT.

J is TRBJ2-7 and V is TRBV20-1, with D hard to call. The germline gives CDR1 DFQATT, CDR2 SNEGSKA (reference sequence). This CDR3 is 12 amino acids long. V was pared by 3 bases and J by 2 bases, with 8 bases between. The CDR3 loop reads CSARIGTYEQYF. The DNA for the CDR3 is TGCAGTGCTAGGATTGGAACCTACGAGCAGTACTTC.

V usage is TRBV30 and J usage is TRBJ2-3; D is unresolved. The V end was cut by 0 bases, the J end by 0 bases, with 10 bases between. CDR1 is GTSNPN and CDR2 is SVGIG in the germline V gene (reference sequence). CDR3 length equals 15 residues. CDR3 residues: CAWSVETKSTDTQYF. The CDR3 DNA follows: TGTGCCTGGAGTGTCGAAACGAAGAGCACAGATACGCAGTATTTT.

The chain couples TRBV7-9 to TRBJ2-5, with D possibly being TRBD1 (6 bases). This CDR3 has 14 amino acids. The ends were cut back, 5 bases at V and 7 bases at J, with 17 bases in the middle. The germline V gene encodes CDR1 SEHNR and CDR2 FQNEAQ (reference sequence). The CDR3 coding sequence is TGTGCCAGCAGCCCCGGACAGATCAATGTGACCCAGTACTTC. Translating gives CASSPGQINVTQYF.

This clonotype was detected only once. The rearrangement joins TRBV27 to TRBJ2-5, with TRBD2 matching 8 bases. The CDR3 has 16 residues. CDR1 is MNHEY and CDR2 is SMNVEV in the germline V gene (reference sequence). Trimming at V came to 6 bases and at J to 3 bases, leaving 12 bases not matched to a gene. For the CDR3, the DNA is TGTGCCAGCAGCTTTATCAGGGCGGGGGGTAAAGAGACCCAGTACTTC. It yields the protein CASSFIRAGGKETQYF.

The chain is built from TRBV20-1 and TRBJ1-1, with D uncertain. Germline values: CDR1 DFQATT, CDR2 SNEGSKA (reference sequence). CDR3 length: 12 amino acids. Trimming left V 4 bases short and J 4 bases short, with 10 bases between. The CDR3 spells CSATPGLTEAFF. The DNA of the CDR3 is TGCAGTGCTACTCCAGGACTCACTGAAGCTTTCTTT.

The chain couples TRBV24-1 to TRBJ1-2; the D is unclear. Trimming took 3 bases from V and 5 from J, leaving 3 bases between them. Germline lookup yields CDR1 KGHDR and CDR2 SFDVKD. The CDR3 consists of 11 residues. CDR3 in amino acids: CATSDLYGYTF. The CDR3 nucleotides are TGTGCCACCAGTGATCTTTATGGCTACACCTTC.